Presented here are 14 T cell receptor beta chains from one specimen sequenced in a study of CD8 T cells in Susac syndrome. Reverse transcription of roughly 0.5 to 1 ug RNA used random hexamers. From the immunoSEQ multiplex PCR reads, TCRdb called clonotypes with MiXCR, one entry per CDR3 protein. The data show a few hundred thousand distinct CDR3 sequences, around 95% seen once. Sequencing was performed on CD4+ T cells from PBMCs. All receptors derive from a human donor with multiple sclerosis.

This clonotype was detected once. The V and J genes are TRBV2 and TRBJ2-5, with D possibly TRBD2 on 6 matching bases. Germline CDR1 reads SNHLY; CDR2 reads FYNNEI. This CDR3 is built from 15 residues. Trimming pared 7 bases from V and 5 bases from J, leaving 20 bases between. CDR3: CASTSYGSNGETQYF. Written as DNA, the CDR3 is TGTGCCAGCACTAGCTACGGGAGCAACGGGGAGACCCAGTACTTC.

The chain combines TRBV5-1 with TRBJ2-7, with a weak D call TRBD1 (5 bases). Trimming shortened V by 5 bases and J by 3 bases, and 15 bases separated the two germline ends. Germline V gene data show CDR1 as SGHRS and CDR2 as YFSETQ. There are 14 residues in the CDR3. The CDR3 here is CASRETGGIYEQYF. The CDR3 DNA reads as TGCGCCAGCAGGGAAACAGGCGGCATCTACGAGCAGTACTTC.

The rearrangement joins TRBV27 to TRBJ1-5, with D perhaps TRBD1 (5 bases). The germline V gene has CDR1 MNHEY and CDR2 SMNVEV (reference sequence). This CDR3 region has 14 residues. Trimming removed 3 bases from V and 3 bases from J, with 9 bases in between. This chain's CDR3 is CASSFRQTNQPQHF. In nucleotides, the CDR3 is TGTGCCAGCAGTTTCCGACAGACCAATCAGCCCCAGCATTTT.

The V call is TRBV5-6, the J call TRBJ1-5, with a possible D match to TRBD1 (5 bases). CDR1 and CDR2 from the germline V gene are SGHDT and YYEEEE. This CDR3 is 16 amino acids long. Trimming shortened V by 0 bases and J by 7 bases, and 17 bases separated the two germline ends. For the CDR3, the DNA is TGTGCCAGCAGCTTGGGGTTGGGGCAGGGAGGACAGCCCCAGCATTTT. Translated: CASSLGLGQGGQPQHF. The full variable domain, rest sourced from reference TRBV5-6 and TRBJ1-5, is DAGVTQSPTHLIKTRGQQVTLRCSPKSGHDTVSWYQQALGQGPQFIFQYYEEEERQRGNFPDRFSGHQFPNYSSELNVNALLLGDSALYLCASSLGLGQGGQPQHFGDGTRLSIL.

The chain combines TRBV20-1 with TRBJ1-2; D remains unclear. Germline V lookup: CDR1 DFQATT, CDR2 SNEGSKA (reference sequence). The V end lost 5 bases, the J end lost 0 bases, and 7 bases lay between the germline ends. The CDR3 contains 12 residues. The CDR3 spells CSALHTNYGYTF. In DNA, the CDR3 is TGCAGTGCTTTACATACTAACTATGGCTACACCTTC.

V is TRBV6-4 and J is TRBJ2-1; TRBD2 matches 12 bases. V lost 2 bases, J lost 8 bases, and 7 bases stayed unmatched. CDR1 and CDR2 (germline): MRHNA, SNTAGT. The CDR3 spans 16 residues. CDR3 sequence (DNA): TGTGCCAGCAGTGACAAGACTAGCGGGGGTTTAGATGAGCAGTTCTTC. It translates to CASSDKTSGGLDEQFF.

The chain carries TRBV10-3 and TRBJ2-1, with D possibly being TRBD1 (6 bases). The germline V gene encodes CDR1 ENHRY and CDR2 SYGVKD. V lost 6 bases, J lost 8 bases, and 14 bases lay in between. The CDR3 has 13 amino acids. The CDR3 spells CAISQGSRYEQFF. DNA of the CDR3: TGTGCCATCAGCCAGGGGTCAAGGTATGAGCAGTTCTTC.

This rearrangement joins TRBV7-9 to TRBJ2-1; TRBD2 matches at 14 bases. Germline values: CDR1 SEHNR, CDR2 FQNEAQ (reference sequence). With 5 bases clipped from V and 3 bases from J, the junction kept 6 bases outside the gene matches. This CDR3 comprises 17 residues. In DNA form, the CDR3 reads TGTGCCAGCAGCCGCGGACTAGCGGGAGGTTTCTACAATGAGCAGTTCTTC. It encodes CASSRGLAGGFYNEQFF.

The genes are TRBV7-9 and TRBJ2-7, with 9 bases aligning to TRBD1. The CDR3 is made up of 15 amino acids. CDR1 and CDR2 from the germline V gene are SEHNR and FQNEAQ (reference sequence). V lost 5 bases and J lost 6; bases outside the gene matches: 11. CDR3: CASSHAGTGFGEQYF. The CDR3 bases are TGTGCCAGCAGCCATGCCGGGACAGGGTTCGGCGAGCAGTACTTC. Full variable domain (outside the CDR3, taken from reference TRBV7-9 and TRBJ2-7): DTGVSQNPRHKITKRGQNVTFRCDPISEHNRLYWYRQTLGQGPEFLTYFQNEAQLEKSRLLSDRFSAERPKGSFSTLEIQRTEQGDSAMYLCASSHAGTGFGEQYFGPGTRLTVT.

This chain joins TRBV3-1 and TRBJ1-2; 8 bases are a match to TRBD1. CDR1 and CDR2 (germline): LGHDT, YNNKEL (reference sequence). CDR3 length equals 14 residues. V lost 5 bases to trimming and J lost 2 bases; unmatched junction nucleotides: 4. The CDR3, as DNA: TGTGCCAGCAGCAACAACAGGGGGAACTATGGCTACACCTTC. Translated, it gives CASSNNRGNYGYTF.

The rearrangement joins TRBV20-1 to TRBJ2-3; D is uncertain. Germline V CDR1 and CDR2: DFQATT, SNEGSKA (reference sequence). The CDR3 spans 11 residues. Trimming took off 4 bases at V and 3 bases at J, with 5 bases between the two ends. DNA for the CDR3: TGCAGTGCTACCCAAACAGATACGCAGTATTTT. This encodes CSATQTDTQYF.

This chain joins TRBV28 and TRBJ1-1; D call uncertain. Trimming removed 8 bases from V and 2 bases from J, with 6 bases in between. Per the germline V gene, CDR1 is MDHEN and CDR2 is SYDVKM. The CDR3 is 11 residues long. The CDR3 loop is CASFVNTEAFF. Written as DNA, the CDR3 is TGTGCCAGCTTCGTTAACACTGAAGCTTTCTTT.

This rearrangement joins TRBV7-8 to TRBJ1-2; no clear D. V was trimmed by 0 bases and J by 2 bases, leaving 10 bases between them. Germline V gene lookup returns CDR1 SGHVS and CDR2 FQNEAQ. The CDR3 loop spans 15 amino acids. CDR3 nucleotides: TGTGCCAGCAGCTTAGCGGCCCCAGACAACTATGGCTACACCTTC. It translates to CASSLAAPDNYGYTF.

CDR3 nucleotides: TGCAGCGTGGGTTGGACACCGGACGAGCAGTACTTC. This sequence encodes CSVGWTPDEQYF. V usage is TRBV29-1 and J usage is TRBJ2-7, with a weak D call TRBD1 (5 bases). The germline V and J ends were trimmed by 6 bases and 5 bases, with 14 bases remaining between them. From germline, CDR1 is SQVTM and CDR2 ANQGSEA. This CDR3 region has 12 residues.